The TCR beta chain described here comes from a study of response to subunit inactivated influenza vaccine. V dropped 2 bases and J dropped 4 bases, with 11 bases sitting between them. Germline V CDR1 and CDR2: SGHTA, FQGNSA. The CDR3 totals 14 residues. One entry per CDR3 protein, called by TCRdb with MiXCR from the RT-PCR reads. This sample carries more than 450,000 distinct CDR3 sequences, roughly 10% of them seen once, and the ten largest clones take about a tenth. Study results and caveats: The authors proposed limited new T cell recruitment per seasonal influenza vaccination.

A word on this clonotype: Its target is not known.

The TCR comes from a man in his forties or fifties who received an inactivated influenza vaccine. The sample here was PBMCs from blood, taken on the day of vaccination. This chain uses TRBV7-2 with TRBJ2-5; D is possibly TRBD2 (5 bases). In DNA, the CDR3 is TGTGCCAGCAGCTTACGGGCGGCGGGAGAGACCCAGTACTTC. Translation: CASSLRAAGETQYF.